This record looks at one T cell receptor (beta chain) sequence and its context. Antigen specificity is unknown. Sequence at one end of the junction differs from germline and may be a read error. Sampling under 12 ml of fresh peripheral blood provided the PBMCs. The record originates from a study of Graves' ophthalmopathy and Graves' hyperthyroidism. Study-wide results and caveats: Sensitivity of roughly 88% and specificity of 70% to 84% were achieved when a 13-signature model separated ophthalmopathy from stable hyperthyroidism.

RNA transcripts were the template, and TCR beta CDR3 regions were amplified from them. HTBI-primed first-round RT-PCR preceded second-round multiplex PCR. MiXCR was run by TCRdb on the multiplex PCR reads, yielding one entry per CDR3 protein. The sample has more than 550,000 distinct CDR3 sequences; roughly 41% are singletons. Looked up from germline, CDR1 is SSHAT and CDR2 is FNYEAQ (reference sequence). This CDR3 is 12 amino acids long. The sample was peripheral blood. The rearrangement links TRBV7-7 to TRBJ2-7; D not certain. This TCR was recovered from an adult man with Graves' ophthalmopathy. CDR3 nucleotide sequence: TGTGTCAGCAGCCCCGAGAAGGGCGTGCAGTACTTC. The encoded protein is CVSSPEKGVQYF.